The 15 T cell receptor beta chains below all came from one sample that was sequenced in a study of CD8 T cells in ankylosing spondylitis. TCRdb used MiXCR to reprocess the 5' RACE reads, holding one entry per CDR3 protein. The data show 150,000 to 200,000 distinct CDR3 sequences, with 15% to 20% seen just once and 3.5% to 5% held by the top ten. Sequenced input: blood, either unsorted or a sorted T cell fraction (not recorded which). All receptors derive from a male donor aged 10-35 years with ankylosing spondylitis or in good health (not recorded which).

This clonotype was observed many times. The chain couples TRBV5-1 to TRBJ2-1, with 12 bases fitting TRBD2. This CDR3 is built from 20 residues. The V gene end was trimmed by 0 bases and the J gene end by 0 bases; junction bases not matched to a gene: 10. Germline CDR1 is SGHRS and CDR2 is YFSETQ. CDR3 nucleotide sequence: TGCGCCAGCAGCTTGGGACTAGCGGGAGTCGGATGGAGCTCCTACAATGAGCAGTTCTTC. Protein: CASSLGLAGVGWSSYNEQFF.

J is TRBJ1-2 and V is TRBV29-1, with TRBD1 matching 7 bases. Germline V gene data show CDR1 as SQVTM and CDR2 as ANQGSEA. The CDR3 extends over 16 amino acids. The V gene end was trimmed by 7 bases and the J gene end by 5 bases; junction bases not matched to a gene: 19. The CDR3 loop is CSASGGTAETRYGYTF. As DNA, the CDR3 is TGCAGCGCCTCGGGGGGGACAGCCGAAACCAGATATGGCTACACCTTC.

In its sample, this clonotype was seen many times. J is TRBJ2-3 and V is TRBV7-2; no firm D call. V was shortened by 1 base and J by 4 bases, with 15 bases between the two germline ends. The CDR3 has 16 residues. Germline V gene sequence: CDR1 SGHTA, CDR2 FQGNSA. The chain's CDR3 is CASSLGVGRLADTQYF. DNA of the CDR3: TGTGCCAGCAGCTTAGGGGTCGGCAGGCTGGCAGATACGCAGTATTTT. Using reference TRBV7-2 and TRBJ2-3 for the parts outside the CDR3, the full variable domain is GAGVSQSPSNKVTEKGKDVELRCDPISGHTALYWYRQSLGQGLEFLIYFQGNSAPDKSGLPSDRFSAERTGGSVSTLTIQRTQQEDSAVYLCASSLGVGRLADTQYFGPGTRLTVL.

The CDR3 DNA reads as TGTGCCACCAGCCTCGACGGGAGAGATACGCAGTATTTT. The encoded protein is CATSLDGRDTQYF. The chain couples TRBV24-1 to TRBJ2-3; D is possibly TRBD2 (6 bases). There are 13 residues in the CDR3. CDR1 KGHDR and CDR2 SFDVKD come from the germline V gene. Trimming cost V 7 bases and J 5 bases, with 12 bases left between them.

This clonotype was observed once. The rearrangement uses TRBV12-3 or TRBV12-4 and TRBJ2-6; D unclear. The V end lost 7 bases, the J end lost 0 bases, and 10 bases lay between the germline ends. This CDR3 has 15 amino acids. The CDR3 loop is CASTSLSSGANVLTF. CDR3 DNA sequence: TGTGCCAGCACCAGCCTATCCTCTGGGGCCAACGTCCTGACTTTC.

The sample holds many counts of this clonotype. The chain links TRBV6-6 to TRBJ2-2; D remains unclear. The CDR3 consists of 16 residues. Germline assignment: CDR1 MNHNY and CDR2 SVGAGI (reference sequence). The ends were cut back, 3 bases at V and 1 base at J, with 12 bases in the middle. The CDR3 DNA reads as TGTGCCAGCAGTTATGGCTCTGCAGGGAACACCGGGGAGCTGTTTTTT. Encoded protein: CASSYGSAGNTGELFF.

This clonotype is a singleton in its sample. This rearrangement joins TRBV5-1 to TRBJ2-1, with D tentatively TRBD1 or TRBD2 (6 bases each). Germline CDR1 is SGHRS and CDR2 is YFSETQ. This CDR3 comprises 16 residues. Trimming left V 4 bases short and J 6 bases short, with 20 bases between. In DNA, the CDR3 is TGCGCCAGCAGCCCTACTAGGGGGGCTTATTCCAATGAGCAGTTCTTC. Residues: CASSPTRGAYSNEQFF.

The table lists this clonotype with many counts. CDR3 sequence: CASSDPAGVGELFF. The CDR3 DNA reads as TGTGCCAGCAGTGACCCAGCGGGAGTGGGGGAGCTGTTTTTT. The chain carries TRBV2 and TRBJ2-2, with 8 bases fitting TRBD2. V shed 3 bases, J shed 8 bases, and the junction held 5 bases outside the gene matches. The CDR3 is 14 amino acids. CDR1 and CDR2 from the germline V gene are SNHLY and FYNNEI.

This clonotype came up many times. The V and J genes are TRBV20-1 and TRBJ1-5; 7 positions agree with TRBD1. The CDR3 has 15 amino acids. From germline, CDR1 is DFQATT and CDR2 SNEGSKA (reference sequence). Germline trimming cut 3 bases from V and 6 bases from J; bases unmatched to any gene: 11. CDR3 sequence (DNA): TGCAGTGCTAGCCAGGGGGAATTTCAGGGTCAGCCCCAGCATTTT. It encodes CSASQGEFQGQPQHF.

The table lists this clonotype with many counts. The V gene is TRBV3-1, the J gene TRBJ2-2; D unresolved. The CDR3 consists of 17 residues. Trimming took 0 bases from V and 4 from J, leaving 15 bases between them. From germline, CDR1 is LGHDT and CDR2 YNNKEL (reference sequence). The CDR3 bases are TGTGCCAGCAGCCAAGATAGGGCAGATCCTTTCACCGGGGAGCTGTTTTTT. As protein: CASSQDRADPFTGELFF.

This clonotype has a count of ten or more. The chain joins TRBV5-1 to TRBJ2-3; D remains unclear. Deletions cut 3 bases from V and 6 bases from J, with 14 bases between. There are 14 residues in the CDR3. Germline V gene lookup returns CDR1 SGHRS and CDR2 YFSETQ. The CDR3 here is CASSSIGVGDTQYF. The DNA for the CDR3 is TGCGCCAGCAGCTCCATCGGAGTGGGGGATACGCAGTATTTT.

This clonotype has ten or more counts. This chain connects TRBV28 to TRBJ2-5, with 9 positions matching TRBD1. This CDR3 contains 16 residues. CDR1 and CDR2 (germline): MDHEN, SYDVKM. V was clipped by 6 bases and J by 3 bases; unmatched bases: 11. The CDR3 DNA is TGTGCCAGCAGACCCACCGGGACAGGGAACAAAGAGACCCAGTACTTC. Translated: CASRPTGTGNKETQYF.

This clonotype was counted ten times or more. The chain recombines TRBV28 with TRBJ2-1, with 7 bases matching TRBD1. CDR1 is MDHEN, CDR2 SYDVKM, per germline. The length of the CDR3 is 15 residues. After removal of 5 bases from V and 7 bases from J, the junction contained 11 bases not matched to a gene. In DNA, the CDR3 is TGTGCCAGCAGTCCACGGGGCAGGGGGTGGAATGAGCAGTTCTTC. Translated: CASSPRGRGWNEQFF.

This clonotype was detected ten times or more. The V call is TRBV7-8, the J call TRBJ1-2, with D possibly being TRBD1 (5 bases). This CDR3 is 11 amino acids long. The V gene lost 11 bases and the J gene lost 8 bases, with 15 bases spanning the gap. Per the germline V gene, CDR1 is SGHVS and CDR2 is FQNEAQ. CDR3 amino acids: CAVGVGDGYTF. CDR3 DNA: TGTGCCGTAGGGGTAGGGGACGGCTACACCTTC.

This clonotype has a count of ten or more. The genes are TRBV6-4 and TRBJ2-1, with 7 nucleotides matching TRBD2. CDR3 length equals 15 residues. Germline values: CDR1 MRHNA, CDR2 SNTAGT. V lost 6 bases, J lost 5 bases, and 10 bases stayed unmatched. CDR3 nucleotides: TGTGCCAGCAGCTCAACCCGGGGGAGGGACAATGAGCAGTTCTTC. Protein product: CASSSTRGRDNEQFF.